Presented here are 16 T cell receptor beta chains from one specimen sequenced in a study of blood T cell repertoires in COVID-19. The protocol was immunoSEQ multiplex PCR, while the TCRdb copy is restricted to in-frame clones and leaves out a portion. The sample carries 190,000 or so clones, around 81% recorded once. Sequencing was done on a sample of PBMCs or T cells enriched from blood (not recorded which). These receptor sequences come from a man aged 40-50 years who had recovered from COVID-19.

The J gene is TRBJ1-2, the V gene TRBV7-9; D is possibly TRBD1 (5 bases). The V end lost 5 bases, the J end lost 6 bases, and 19 bases lay between the germline ends. CDR3 length: 15 residues. From germline, CDR1 is SEHNR and CDR2 FQNEAQ (reference sequence). CDR3 region: CASSPAGVGLNGYTF. For the CDR3, the DNA is TGTGCCAGCAGCCCAGCGGGGGTTGGGCTCAATGGCTACACCTTC.

CDR3 amino acids: CAETAPGSYEQYF. The DNA for the CDR3 is TGCGCCGAGACAGCCCCCGGAAGCTACGAGCAGTACTTC. The rearrangement uses TRBV5-1 and TRBJ2-7; maybe TRBD1 (5 bases). The CDR3 is 13 amino acids. Trimming removed 10 bases at V and 3 bases at J, with 17 bases between. Germline CDR1 SGHRS, CDR2 YFSETQ.

V is TRBV5-1 and J is TRBJ2-2; TRBD1 matches at 9 bases. Looked up from germline, CDR1 is SGHRS and CDR2 is YFSETQ. The CDR3 loop spans 18 amino acids. V lost 3 bases and J lost 0; bases outside the gene matches: 9. CDR3 sequence (DNA): TGCGCCAGCAGCTCAGGGTTCGGACAGGGGCCGAACACCGGGGAGCTGTTTTTT. This sequence encodes CASSSGFGQGPNTGELFF.

The chain carries TRBV18 and TRBJ1-5; D might be TRBD1 (6 bases). CDR3 length equals 15 residues. V dropped 3 bases and J dropped 1 base, with 10 bases sitting between them. Germline CDR1 reads KGHSH; CDR2 reads LQKENI. CDR3 sequence (DNA): TGTGCCAGCTCACCCTTACAGGGAAGCAATCAGCCCCAGCATTTT. Protein product: CASSPLQGSNQPQHF.

The J gene is TRBJ1-2, the V gene TRBV28, with 11 bases fitting TRBD1. V was clipped by 1 base and J by 2 bases; unmatched bases: 3. This CDR3 has 16 amino acids. Germline V gene sequence: CDR1 MDHEN, CDR2 SYDVKM. The CDR3 spells CASSLSGTGGNYGYTF. The CDR3 region has the DNA TGTGCCAGCAGTTTATCCGGGACAGGGGGGAACTATGGCTACACCTTC.

The gene calls are TRBV7-9 and TRBJ1-2, with D perhaps matching TRBD1 (6 bases). The CDR3 sequence is 15 residues long. Germline V gene data show CDR1 as SEHNR and CDR2 as FQNEAQ (reference sequence). V was pared by 5 bases and J by 5 bases, with 18 bases between. The DNA for the CDR3 is TGTGCCAGCAGCCCGAGTACAGGGATATCTTATGGCTACACCTTC. This translates into CASSPSTGISYGYTF.

The rearrangement links TRBV6-2 or TRBV6-3 to TRBJ1-5, with 7 bases aligning to TRBD1. V shed 6 bases and J 7 bases; nucleotides not matched to a gene: 9. This CDR3 comprises 14 residues. Germline lookup yields CDR1 MNHEY and CDR2 SVGEGT. The CDR3 DNA sequence: TGTGCCAGCAGCTTAGGGGGCTCGGGCCAGCCCCAGCATTTT. This translates into CASSLGGSGQPQHF.

V and J are TRBV4-2 and TRBJ1-1, with no clear D. V was trimmed by 0 bases and J by 5 bases, leaving 7 bases between them. The CDR3 length is 13 residues. Per germline, CDR1 LGHNA and CDR2 YNFKEQ. CDR3 in amino acids: CASSQDSQTEAFF. The CDR3 nucleotides are TGTGCCAGCAGCCAAGATTCCCAGACTGAAGCTTTCTTT.

J is TRBJ2-1 and V is TRBV19; 10 bases line up with TRBD2. V shed 2 bases, J shed 7 bases, and the junction held 17 bases outside the gene matches. Germline V lookup: CDR1 LNHDA, CDR2 SQIVND (reference sequence). This CDR3 has 19 amino acids. Here the CDR3 reads CASSIYAFTTSGDGNEQFF. In DNA, the CDR3 is TGTGCCAGTAGTATATACGCCTTCACTACTAGCGGGGATGGTAATGAGCAGTTCTTC.

DNA of the CDR3: TGTGCCAGCAGCTCCATGATTGGGGCCAGTGTCGGGGAGCTGTTTTTT. It codes for CASSSMIGASVGELFF. The chain combines TRBV11-3 with TRBJ2-2; D is possibly TRBD1 (5 bases). The CDR3 length is 16 residues. Trimming pared 4 bases from V and 7 bases from J, leaving 19 bases between. Germline CDR1 reads SGHNT; CDR2 reads YENEEA. The whole variable domain, filled in from reference TRBV11-3 and TRBJ2-2, reads EAGVVQSPRYKIIEKKQPVAFWCNPISGHNTLYWYLQNLGQGPELLIRYENEEAVDDSQLPKDRFSAERLKGVDSTLKIQPAELGDSAVYLCASSSMIGASVGELFFGEGSRLTVL.

The J gene is TRBJ2-3, the V gene TRBV18, with 7 bases matching TRBD2. The CDR3 runs to 16 residues. After removal of 1 base from V and 2 bases from J, the junction contained 6 bases not matched to a gene. In germline, CDR1 is KGHSH, CDR2 LQKENI. The CDR3 is CASSPQKAGNTDTQYF. As DNA, the CDR3 is TGTGCCAGCTCACCACAAAAAGCGGGGAACACAGATACGCAGTATTTT.

The V and J genes are TRBV12-3 or TRBV12-4 and TRBJ1-2; D gene unclear. This CDR3 spans 13 amino acids. The germline V and J ends were trimmed by 6 bases and 8 bases, with 16 bases remaining between them. The CDR3 DNA reads TGTGCCAGCAGCCCTATTACTAAGGCGGGCTACACCTTC. This codes for CASSPITKAGYTF.

The chain uses TRBV5-6 and TRBJ2-7, with 8 bases aligning to TRBD1. V lost 0 bases and J lost 6; bases outside the gene matches: 5. Germline CDR1 SGHDT, CDR2 YYEEEE. The CDR3 is 14 amino acids. DNA for the CDR3: TGTGCCAGCAGCTTGGGACAGGGGATCGGCGAGCAGTACTTC. It yields the protein CASSLGQGIGEQYF.

This sequence joins TRBV3-1 (or the pseudogene TRBV3-2) and TRBJ2-1; possible D gene TRBD2, 7 bases. V dropped 4 bases and J dropped 7 bases, with 14 bases sitting between them. Germline V gives CDR1 LGHDT, CDR2 YNNKEL (reference sequence). The CDR3 runs 14 residues. The CDR3 loop is CASSLGGVGNEQFF. In DNA form, the CDR3 reads TGTGCCAGCAGCCTAGGGGGGGTGGGTAATGAGCAGTTCTTC.

The gene calls are TRBV5-1 and TRBJ1-3, with 8 nucleotides matching TRBD1. The CDR3 is 15 residues long. CDR1 and CDR2 (germline): SGHRS, YFSETQ. The junction had 14 bases not matched to a gene; V was cut back by 4 bases and J by 11 bases. CDR3 bases: TGCGCCAGCAGCATTGGACAGGGCCCCGGAAGGGCCATATATTTT. Protein: CASSIGQGPGRAIYF.

This clone is a singleton in its sample. The chain combines TRBV7-9 with TRBJ2-1, with D possibly matching TRBD2 (5 bases). V was cut by 1 base and J by 15 bases, with 10 bases left in between. The CDR3 totals 11 residues. Germline loops: CDR1 SEHNR, CDR2 FQNEAQ (reference sequence). The CDR3: CASSLERFPFF. The CDR3 DNA follows: TGTGCCAGCAGCTTAGAGCGGTTCCCGTTCTTC.